The clone carrying this TCR beta chain was seen once. Its specificity is unknown. Trimming left V 2 bases short and J 2 bases short, with 13 bases between. Germline-derived CDR1 and CDR2 are MNHEY and SVGEGT. The length of the CDR3 is 15 residues. Each CDR3 protein gets one entry after TCRdb re-called the 5' RACE reads with MiXCR. The sample consists of 250,000 or so distinct CDR3 sequences, around 6.7% of them appearing once. This entry belongs to a study of T cells after yellow fever vaccination. General study points: Contaminants from the bulk population, in the form of abundant clonotypes, could be found in FACS-sorted repertoires.

The chain joins TRBV6-2 or TRBV6-3 to TRBJ2-7; D possibly corresponds to TRBD2 (6 bases). This TCR was sampled from a man aged 25 to 45 who received the YFV17D yellow fever vaccine. This specimen was CD4+ T cells sorted from PBMCs, taken on the day of the yellow fever booster vaccination. The CDR3 DNA reads as TGTGCCAGCAGTTACGAACCGGGAGTGACCTACGAGCAGTACTTC. The encoded protein is CASSYEPGVTYEQYF.